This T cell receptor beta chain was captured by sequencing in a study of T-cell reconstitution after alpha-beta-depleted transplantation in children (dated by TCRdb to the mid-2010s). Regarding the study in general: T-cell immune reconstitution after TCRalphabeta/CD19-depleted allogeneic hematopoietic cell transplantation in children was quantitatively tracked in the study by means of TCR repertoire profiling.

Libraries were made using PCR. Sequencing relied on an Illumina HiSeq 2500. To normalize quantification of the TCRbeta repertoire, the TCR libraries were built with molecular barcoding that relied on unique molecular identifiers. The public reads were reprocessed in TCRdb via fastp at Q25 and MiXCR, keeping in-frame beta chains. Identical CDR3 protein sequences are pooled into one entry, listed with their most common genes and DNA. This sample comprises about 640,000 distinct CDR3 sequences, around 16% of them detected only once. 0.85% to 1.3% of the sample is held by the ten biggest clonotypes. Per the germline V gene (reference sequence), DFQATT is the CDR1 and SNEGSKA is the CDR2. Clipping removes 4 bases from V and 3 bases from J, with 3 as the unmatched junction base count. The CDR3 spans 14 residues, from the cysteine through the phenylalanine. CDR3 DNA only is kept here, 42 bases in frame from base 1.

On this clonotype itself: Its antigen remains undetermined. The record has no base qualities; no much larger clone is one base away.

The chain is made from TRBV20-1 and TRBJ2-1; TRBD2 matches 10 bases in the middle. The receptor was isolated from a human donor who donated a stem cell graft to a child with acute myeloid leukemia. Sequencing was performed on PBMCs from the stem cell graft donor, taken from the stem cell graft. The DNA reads TGCAGTGCTACCGGGACTAGCGACTACAATGAGCAGTTCTTC. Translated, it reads CSATGTSDYNEQFF.